One sample yielded the 13 T cell receptor beta chains listed below, sequenced in a study of neoadjuvant anti-PD-1 for oral cavity cancer. The table came from immunoSEQ multiplex PCR; TCRdb's copy has only in-frame clones and leaves some out. The table has 30,000 to 35,000 clones, 80% to 90% seen once. Sequenced here: PBMCs, sampled before nivolumab (anti-PD-1) treatment. These receptors all stem from a person aged 40 to 85 with oral cavity squamous cell carcinoma.

The gene calls are TRBV2 and TRBJ2-1; 7 bases are shared with TRBD2. The CDR3 has 16 residues. The V segment lost 1 base and the J segment 4 bases; nucleotides outside the gene matches: 7. In germline, CDR1 is SNHLY, CDR2 FYNNEI. CDR3 sequence: CASSEVRGVSYNEQFF. CDR3 in DNA: TGTGCCAGCAGTGAAGTACGGGGGGTCAGTTACAATGAGCAGTTCTTC.

The chain recombines TRBV6-5 with TRBJ1-5, with D possibly being TRBD1 (5 bases). The CDR3 is 15 residues long. Germline loops: CDR1 MNHEY, CDR2 SVGAGI. V was pared by 5 bases and J by 3 bases, with 14 bases between. Written as DNA, the CDR3 is TGTGCCAGCAGTCGGGCGGGGGGAACCAATCAGCCCCAGCATTTT. Translation: CASSRAGGTNQPQHF.

This clone was seen just once. The chain is built from TRBV18 and TRBJ2-7; D gene ambiguous. The CDR3 length is 15 residues. Germline V gene sequence: CDR1 KGHSH, CDR2 LQKENI. V gave up 6 bases and J gave up 6 bases, with 21 bases separating them. The CDR3 DNA is TGTGCCAGCTCCCTCAAGCGCGGTAGGCTGTCCGAGCAGTACTTC. Amino acid sequence: CASSLKRGRLSEQYF.

This clone was observed a handful of times. The chain is built from TRBV6-1 and TRBJ1-5, with D perhaps TRBD1 (5 bases). CDR1 MNHNS and CDR2 SASEGT come from the germline V gene. V was cut by 1 base and J by 4 bases, with 17 bases left in between. The CDR3 runs 17 residues. This CDR3 is CASSEGTRRNGNQPQHF. CDR3 bases: TGTGCCAGCAGTGAAGGGACACGACGGAACGGTAATCAGCCCCAGCATTTT.

The V gene is TRBV4-3, the J gene TRBJ2-7, with 12 bases aligning to TRBD2. The CDR3 has 15 amino acids. Germline loops: CDR1 LGHNA, CDR2 YSLEER. Losses at the gene ends were 0 bases for V and 7 bases for J; bases not matched to a gene: 4. The CDR3 loop is CASSQDRLAGGEQYF. CDR3 sequence (DNA): TGCGCCAGCAGCCAAGATCGGCTAGCGGGGGGGGAGCAGTACTTC.

The chain employs TRBV30 and TRBJ1-4; no definite D call. V lost 5 bases and J 7 bases, leaving 8 bases between the germline ends. Germline V CDR1 and CDR2: GTSNPN, SVGIG (reference sequence). CDR3 length equals 11 residues. The CDR3 spells CAWERAEKLFF. DNA for the CDR3: TGTGCCTGGGAGAGGGCTGAAAAACTGTTTTTT.

This chain uses TRBV5-6 with TRBJ1-1; D unresolved. The germline V gene encodes CDR1 SGHDT and CDR2 YYEEEE. The CDR3 consists of 14 residues. V was shortened by 0 bases and J by 4 bases, with 10 bases between the two germline ends. The CDR3 bases are TGTGCCAGCAGCTTGGTCGGAGATCTCACTGAAGCTTTCTTT. Protein sequence: CASSLVGDLTEAFF.

The rearrangement joins TRBV11-2 to TRBJ1-3, with unresolved D. The CDR3 contains 14 residues. Germline V CDR1 and CDR2: SGHAT, FQNNGV. V shed 1 base and J shed 7 bases, with 11 bases lying between them. CDR3 sequence reads: CASSLVPSGNTIYF. CDR3 in DNA: TGTGCCAGCAGCTTAGTCCCATCGGGGAACACCATATATTTT.

This clone was counted once. The chain is built from TRBV9 and TRBJ2-2, with D perhaps assigned TRBD1 or TRBD2 (5 bases each). V was cut by 5 bases and J by 1 base, with 15 bases left in between. CDR1 is SGDLS and CDR2 is YYNGEE in the germline V gene. This CDR3 has 16 residues. The CDR3 coding sequence is TGTGCCAGCAGGAGGGGTGGAGCAGGGAACACCGGGGAGCTGTTTTTT. It yields the protein CASRRGGAGNTGELFF.

This clone has more than one count but fewer than ten. The CDR3: CASSERGDSNSPLHF. The CDR3 nucleotides are TGTGCCAGCAGTGAAAGGGGAGACTCGAATTCACCCCTCCACTTT. This chain joins TRBV2 and TRBJ1-6, with D possibly TRBD1 on 5 matching bases. The CDR3 loop spans 15 amino acids. Germline CDR1 and CDR2: SNHLY and FYNNEI. Trimming shortened V by 2 bases and J by 7 bases, and 12 bases separated the two germline ends.

The chain uses TRBV7-2 and TRBJ2-3; 14 bases are shared with TRBD2. The germline gives CDR1 SGHTA, CDR2 FQGNSA. V lost 9 bases and J lost 5; bases outside the gene matches: 10. The CDR3 has 16 residues. DNA of the CDR3: TGTGCCAGTCGACTAGCGGGGGGGATGGGTGGAGATACGCAGTATTTT. This codes for CASRLAGGMGGDTQYF.

The V gene is TRBV11-2, the J gene TRBJ2-1; the D is unclear. This CDR3 region has 15 residues. From germline, CDR1 is SGHAT and CDR2 FQNNGV. With 2 bases removed from V and 4 bases from J, the gap between germline ends came to 12 bases. The CDR3 nucleotides read TGTGCCAGCAGCTTAATATCGTCCGTATACAATGAGCAGTTCTTC. Its protein is CASSLISSVYNEQFF.

The rearrangement uses TRBV6-4 and TRBJ1-3; no firm D call. The germline V gene has CDR1 MRHNA and CDR2 SNTAGT. The V end lost 7 bases, the J end lost 0 bases, and 13 bases lay between the germline ends. CDR3 length: 15 amino acids. CDR3 coding DNA: TGTGCCAGCATCCACCGGGTTCCCTCTGGAAACACCATATATTTT. Protein: CASIHRVPSGNTIYF.